Presented here are 9 T cell receptor beta chains from one specimen sequenced in a study of blood T cell repertoires in COVID-19. Only in-frame clones appear in the TCRdb table, and some are missing; sequencing was by immunoSEQ multiplex PCR. The sample yields just under 350,000 clones, 75% to 90% seen once. The sequenced sample was peripheral blood. These receptors originate from a woman aged 45-65 years with COVID-19, enrolled during active disease.

The chain employs TRBV7-2 and TRBJ2-2; 11 nucleotides match TRBD2. This CDR3 has 17 amino acids. The V gene end was trimmed by 5 bases and the J gene end by 5 bases; junction bases not matched to a gene: 10. Germline loops: CDR1 SGHTA, CDR2 FQGNSA. The CDR3 sequence is CASSLAGLAAKTGELFF. The DNA of the CDR3 is TGTGCCAGCAGCCTCGCGGGACTAGCGGCTAAAACCGGGGAGCTGTTTTTT.

This clone was picked up one time. The chain recombines TRBV30 with TRBJ2-7; no reliable D call. V dropped 0 bases and J dropped 4 bases, with 16 bases sitting between them. CDR1 and CDR2 from the germline V gene are GTSNPN and SVGIG (reference sequence). CDR3 length: 15 amino acids. The CDR3 reads CAWSVVLGGSYEQYF. DNA of the CDR3: TGTGCCTGGAGTGTAGTCCTAGGTGGCTCTTACGAGCAGTACTTC.

J is TRBJ2-5 and V is TRBV30, with 11 bases identical to TRBD2. The CDR3 contains 13 residues. Germline CDR1 and CDR2: GTSNPN and SVGIG (reference sequence). The CDR3 loop reads CALTLAGGETQYF. CDR3 DNA: TGTGCTTTGACCCTAGCGGGAGGAGAGACCCAGTACTTC.

The chain carries TRBV6-5 and TRBJ1-2, with TRBD1 matching 8 bases. V dropped 1 base and J dropped 8; count of bases not matched to a gene: 12. In germline, CDR1 is MNHEY, CDR2 SVGAGI. The length of the CDR3 is 16 residues. The CDR3 bases are TGTGCCAGCAGTTACTATCCGACAGGGGATCCCCGGGGCTACACCTTC. Encoded protein: CASSYYPTGDPRGYTF.

This clone was counted many times. The chain combines TRBV4-1 with TRBJ1-1; D unresolved. V dropped 3 bases and J dropped 0 bases, with 11 bases sitting between them. Germline V gives CDR1 MGHRA, CDR2 YSYEKL. The CDR3 is 15 amino acids. The CDR3 here is CASSQSPEMNTEAFF. Written as DNA, the CDR3 is TGCGCCAGCAGCCAGTCCCCAGAAATGAACACTGAAGCTTTCTTT.

This chain uses TRBV9 with TRBJ2-3; the match to TRBD2 covers 9 bases. This CDR3 region has 17 residues. Trimming at V came to 0 bases and at J to 2 bases, leaving 7 bases not matched to a gene. Germline values: CDR1 SGDLS, CDR2 YYNGEE. CDR3 bases: TGTGCCAGCAGCGTAGGGGTAGTAGCGGGAGTCACAGATACGCAGTATTTT. The encoded protein is CASSVGVVAGVTDTQYF. Complete variable domain (other parts from reference TRBV9 and TRBJ2-3): DSGVTQTPKHLITATGQRVTLRCSPRSGDLSVYWYQQSLDQGLQFLIQYYNGEERAKGNILERFSAQQFPDLHSELNLSSLELGDSALYFCASSVGVVAGVTDTQYFGPGTRLTVL.

Worth noting for this clone: This sample includes further DNA sequences coding for the same CDR3. This chain connects TRBV7-9 to TRBJ1-3; D is possibly TRBD1 (6 bases). Germline V gene lookup returns CDR1 SEHNR and CDR2 FQNEAQ (reference sequence). The CDR3 spans 15 residues. V lost 4 bases, J lost 1 base, and 11 bases lay in between. The DNA for the CDR3 is TGTGCCAGCAGCTCTCCACAGGGTTCTGGAAACACCATATATTTT. Encoded protein: CASSSPQGSGNTIYF.

The chain is built from TRBV12-5 and TRBJ1-5; D perhaps matches TRBD1 (5 bases). Germline loops: CDR1 LGHNT, CDR2 FRNRAP. Between the trimmed V and J ends, which lost 0 bases and 0 bases, there was a span of 9 bases. The CDR3 has 16 residues. CDR3 sequence: CASGLVQEFSNQPQHF. CDR3 in DNA: TGTGCTAGTGGTTTGGTACAGGAGTTTAGCAATCAGCCCCAGCATTTT.

This clone was recorded only once. V gene TRBV10-3 combines with J gene TRBJ2-7; 9 bases agree with TRBD1. J gave up 2 bases and V 4 bases, and 6 bases lay outside the gene matches. Germline CDR1 and CDR2: ENHRY and SYGVKD. CDR3 length: 15 amino acids. The CDR3 is CAISALDRGAYEQYF. The CDR3 nucleotides are TGTGCCATCAGTGCCCTGGACAGGGGAGCCTACGAGCAGTACTTC.